The 24 T cell receptor beta chains below all came from one sample that was sequenced in a study of blood T cell repertoires in COVID-19. Profiled with immunoSEQ multiplex PCR; TCRdb holds only in-frame clones, not every one. Here the sample spans about 420,000 clones, over 85% being singletons. The sequenced material came from peripheral blood. Every receptor here comes from a man younger than 30 with COVID-19, enrolled during active disease.

The gene calls are TRBV6-5 and TRBJ2-7; the D gene is possibly TRBD2 (6 bases). Germline CDR1 reads MNHEY; CDR2 reads SVGAGI. V was pared by 0 bases and J by 6 bases, with 9 bases between. The CDR3 is 13 residues long. The CDR3 sequence: CASSYSGGTEQYF. The CDR3 DNA is TGTGCCAGCAGTTACTCGGGCGGGACCGAGCAGTACTTC.

V and J are TRBV12-3 or TRBV12-4 and TRBJ1-2; perhaps TRBD1 as D (5 bases). V was shortened by 6 bases and J by 6 bases, with 11 bases between the two germline ends. This CDR3 has 12 amino acids. The CDR3 protein is CASRYRGDGYTF. CDR3 bases: TGTGCCAGCAGATACCGGGGGGATGGCTACACCTTC.

This clone has a single count. DNA of the CDR3: TGTGCCAGCAGACAGGGGGCCACCTATGGCTACACCTTC. Protein: CASRQGATYGYTF. This chain uses TRBV2 with TRBJ1-2; 9 bases line up with TRBD1. V dropped 6 bases and J dropped 4; count of bases not matched to a gene: 3. The CDR3 is 13 amino acids. CDR1 is SNHLY, CDR2 FYNNEI, per germline. The full variable domain, rest sourced from reference TRBV2 and TRBJ1-2, is EPEVTQTPSHQVTQMGQEVILRCVPISNHLYFYWYRQILGQKVEFLVSFYNNEISEKSEIFDDQFSVERPDGSNFTLKIRSTKLEDSAMYFCASRQGATYGYTFGSGTRLTVV.

The table lists this clone with a count of one. The rearrangement links TRBV11-3 to TRBJ2-1; 10 bases agree with TRBD2. CDR3 size: 16 residues. Germline CDR1 is SGHNT and CDR2 is YENEEA. The ends lost 3 bases at V and 4 bases at J; junction bases unmatched: 6. The CDR3 nucleotides read TGTGCCAGCAGCTTCCACAGCGGGAGGGGTTACAATGAGCAGTTCTTC. It specifies CASSFHSGRGYNEQFF.

The chain uses TRBV5-4 and TRBJ1-3, with D unclear. The germline gives CDR1 SGHNT, CDR2 YYREEE (reference sequence). CDR3 length: 13 residues. V was trimmed by 3 bases and J by 7 bases, leaving 11 bases between them. The CDR3 nucleotides are TGTGCCAGCAGCTGGGAGGGAGGGAACACCATATATTTT. Protein product: CASSWEGGNTIYF.

This chain uses TRBV7-8 with TRBJ2-3; weak D call: TRBD1 (6 bases). The CDR3 has 15 amino acids. V was shortened by 5 bases and J by 3 bases, with 15 bases between the two germline ends. Germline V CDR1 and CDR2: SGHVS, FQNEAQ. The CDR3 DNA sequence: TGTGCCAGCAGCCCGACCGGACAGATAACAGATACGCAGTATTTT. Protein sequence: CASSPTGQITDTQYF.

The chain links TRBV18 to TRBJ2-1; 7 bases map to TRBD1. V lost 4 bases, J lost 8 bases, and 5 bases stayed unmatched. The CDR3 spans 13 residues. CDR1 is KGHSH and CDR2 is LQKENI in the germline V gene. As DNA, the CDR3 is TGTGCCAGCTCACGACAGGGCGGCGATGAGCAGTTCTTC. It codes for CASSRQGGDEQFF. Complete variable domain (other parts from reference TRBV18 and TRBJ2-1): NAGVMQNPRHLVRRRGQEARLRCSPMKGHSHVYWYRQLPEEGLKFMVYLQKENIIDESGMPKERFSAEFPKEGPSILRIQQVVRGDSAAYFCASSRQGGDEQFFGPGTRLTVL.

The rearrangement links TRBV19 to TRBJ2-3; 8 positions match TRBD1. CDR3 length: 14 residues. V dropped 5 bases and J dropped 6; count of bases not matched to a gene: 7. CDR1 is LNHDA and CDR2 is SQIVND in the germline V gene (reference sequence). CDR3 residues: CASSVGQGPDTQYF. In nucleotides, the CDR3 is TGTGCCAGTAGTGTCGGACAGGGTCCGGATACGCAGTATTTT.

This clone appeared once. The chain uses TRBV5-8 and TRBJ2-5; D perhaps matches TRBD1 (5 bases). This CDR3 has 14 residues. The germline V gene has CDR1 SGHTS and CDR2 YDEGEE. Trimming cost V 0 bases and J 5 bases, with 11 bases left between them. CDR3 sequence reads: CASSLGGRWETQYF. The CDR3, as DNA: TGTGCCAGCAGCTTGGGGGGCAGGTGGGAGACCCAGTACTTC.

This chain connects TRBV19 to TRBJ1-5, with D maybe TRBD1 (6 bases). Germline V gene data show CDR1 as LNHDA and CDR2 as SQIVND (reference sequence). The CDR3 loop spans 15 amino acids. Trimming stripped 9 bases from V and 1 base from J, with 16 bases between. The CDR3 protein is CASNQGRWSNQPQHF. The CDR3 DNA reads TGTGCCAGCAATCAGGGGCGGTGGAGCAATCAGCCCCAGCATTTT.

The chain couples TRBV7-9 to TRBJ2-5; 9 nucleotides line up with TRBD2. Germline V lookup: CDR1 SEHNR, CDR2 FQNEAQ (reference sequence). V lost 4 bases to trimming and J lost 2 bases; unmatched junction nucleotides: 2. The length of the CDR3 is 14 residues. Here the CDR3 reads CASSSLAGQETQYF. CDR3 DNA: TGTGCCAGCAGCTCCCTAGCGGGGCAAGAGACCCAGTACTTC.

CDR3 region: CATSDGGPYNEQFF. The CDR3 coding sequence is TGTGCCACTTCTGACGGGGGGCCTTACAATGAGCAGTTCTTC. The V and J genes are TRBV19 and TRBJ2-1; perhaps TRBD2 as D (7 bases). The CDR3 runs 14 residues. The germline V and J ends were trimmed by 10 bases and 4 bases, with 17 bases remaining between them. Germline V gives CDR1 LNHDA, CDR2 SQIVND (reference sequence).

The V gene is TRBV14, the J gene TRBJ1-3, with D maybe TRBD1 (5 bases). Germline V lookup: CDR1 SGHDN, CDR2 FVKESK. The CDR3 runs to 13 residues. The V end lost 4 bases, the J end lost 8 bases, and 12 bases lay between the germline ends. CDR3 residues: CASSLPQGYTIYF. In DNA, the CDR3 is TGTGCCAGCAGCCTTCCCCAGGGCTACACCATATATTTT.

The chain couples TRBV3-1 (or the pseudogene TRBV3-2) to TRBJ1-5; the D gene is possibly TRBD1 (6 bases). The germline V gene encodes CDR1 LGHDT and CDR2 YNNKEL (reference sequence). The CDR3 has 13 amino acids. V shed 3 bases and J shed 9 bases, with 12 bases lying between them. The CDR3, as DNA: TGTGCCAGCAGCCAGGGGGCGTTTGGGCCCCAGCATTTT. Translation: CASSQGAFGPQHF.

The rearrangement uses TRBV5-1 and TRBJ2-2; no definite D call. The CDR3 sequence is 14 residues long. V lost 4 bases and J 4 bases, leaving 11 bases between the germline ends. Germline assignment: CDR1 SGHRS and CDR2 YFSETQ. CDR3 residues: CASSLLPSTGELFF. As DNA, the CDR3 is TGCGCCAGCAGCCTGCTCCCCAGCACCGGGGAGCTGTTTTTT. The whole variable domain, remainder taken from reference TRBV5-1 and TRBJ2-2, is KAGVTQTPRYLIKTRGQQVTLSCSPISGHRSVSWYQQTPGQGLQFLFEYFSETQRNKGNFPGRFSGRQFSNSRSEMNVSTLELGDSALYLCASSLLPSTGELFFGEGSRLTVL.

The chain recombines TRBV9 with TRBJ1-1; maybe TRBD1 (6 bases). The V gene's germline CDR1 is SGDLS and CDR2 YYNGEE. V was trimmed by 6 bases and J by 1 base, leaving 10 bases between them. The CDR3 is 13 residues long. CDR3 bases: TGTGCCAGCACCCTGGGGGCGAACACTGAAGCTTTCTTT. This codes for CASTLGANTEAFF.

This clone was detected once. The rearrangement links TRBV28 to TRBJ1-1; D unresolved. V was cut by 5 bases and J by 2 bases, with 6 bases left in between. The CDR3 has 12 residues. Germline CDR1 MDHEN, CDR2 SYDVKM. The CDR3 nucleotides are TGTGCCAGCAGTATCACAAACACTGAAGCTTTCTTT. Protein product: CASSITNTEAFF.

The chain combines TRBV24-1 with TRBJ1-2; TRBD1 agrees at 10 bases. The V gene's germline CDR1 is KGHDR and CDR2 SFDVKD. There are 13 residues in the CDR3. J lost 6 bases, V lost 10 bases, and 7 bases had no gene match. This chain's CDR3 is CATQKDRGNGYTF. CDR3 DNA sequence: TGTGCCACTCAAAAGGACAGGGGGAATGGCTACACCTTC.

The genes are TRBV11-2 and TRBJ1-1, with D maybe TRBD1 (5 bases). This CDR3 region has 13 residues. Trimming removed 5 bases at V and 1 base at J, with 8 bases between. Per the germline V gene, CDR1 is SGHAT and CDR2 is FQNNGV. The CDR3 DNA sequence: TGTGCCAGCAGCCGACAGCGGAACACTGAAGCTTTCTTT. This codes for CASSRQRNTEAFF.

The chain links TRBV5-8 to TRBJ2-5, with 7 bases aligning to TRBD1. There are 13 residues in the CDR3. J lost 4 bases, V lost 2 bases, and 2 bases had no gene match. Germline V lookup: CDR1 SGHTS, CDR2 YDEGEE. CDR3 DNA: TGTGCCAGCAGCTTACAGGGGTCAGAGACCCAGTACTTC. This gives the protein CASSLQGSETQYF.

J is TRBJ1-3 and V is TRBV15; tentatively, D is TRBD1 (5 bases). CDR1 and CDR2 from the germline V gene are LNHNV and YYDKDF (reference sequence). Trimming pared 1 base from V and 4 bases from J, leaving 14 bases between. CDR3 length: 16 residues. CDR3 in amino acids: CATSRGQPGLGNTIYF. The CDR3 coding sequence is TGTGCCACCAGCAGAGGTCAACCAGGGTTAGGAAACACCATATATTTT.

The rearrangement links TRBV21-1 to TRBJ1-1. TRBV21-1 is a pseudogene locus. The CDR3 runs 16 residues. The CDR3 coding sequence is TGTGCCAGCAGCAAGGGGGGGGCAGCCAGGAGCACTGAAGCTTTCTTT. Amino acid sequence: CASSKGGAARSTEAFF.

The chain recombines TRBV6-5 with TRBJ2-7; D is unclear. Germline V lookup: CDR1 MNHEY, CDR2 SVGAGI. The CDR3 length is 14 residues. Trimming took off 1 base at V and 6 bases at J, with 13 bases between the two ends. As DNA, the CDR3 is TGTGCCAGCAGTTACTTGGTGCCGGAGAGCGAGCAGTACTTC. This codes for CASSYLVPESEQYF.

This chain links TRBV6-6 with TRBJ2-1; D might be TRBD2 (5 bases). The germline V and J ends were trimmed by 5 bases and 3 bases, with 20 bases remaining between them. Per the germline V gene, CDR1 is MNHNY and CDR2 is SVGAGI (reference sequence). The CDR3 extends over 17 amino acids. CDR3: CASSPEVRRPRYNEQFF. CDR3 nucleotide sequence: TGTGCCAGCAGTCCTGAGGTCAGGAGGCCCCGCTACAATGAGCAGTTCTTC.